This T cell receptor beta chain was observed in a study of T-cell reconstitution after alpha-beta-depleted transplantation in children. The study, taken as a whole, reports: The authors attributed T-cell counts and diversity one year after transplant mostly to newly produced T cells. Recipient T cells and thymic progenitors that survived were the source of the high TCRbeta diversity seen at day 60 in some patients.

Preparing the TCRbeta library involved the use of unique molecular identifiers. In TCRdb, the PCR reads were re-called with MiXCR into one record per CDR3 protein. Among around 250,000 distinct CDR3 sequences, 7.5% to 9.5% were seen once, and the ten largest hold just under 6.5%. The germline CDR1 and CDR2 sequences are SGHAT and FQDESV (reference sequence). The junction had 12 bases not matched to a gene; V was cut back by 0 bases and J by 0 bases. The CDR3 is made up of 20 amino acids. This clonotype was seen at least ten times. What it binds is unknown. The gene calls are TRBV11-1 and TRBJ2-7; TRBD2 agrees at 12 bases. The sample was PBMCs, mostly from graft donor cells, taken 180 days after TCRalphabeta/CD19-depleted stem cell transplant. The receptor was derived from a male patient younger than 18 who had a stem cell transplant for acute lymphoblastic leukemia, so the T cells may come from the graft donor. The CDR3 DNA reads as TGTGCCAGCAGCTTAGCGCAAGTACTAGCGGGGGGCCCGACCTCCTACGAGCAGTACTTC. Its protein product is CASSLAQVLAGGPTSYEQYF.